Detailed here is one T cell receptor (beta chain). It has no known antigen specificity. There are no base qualities to consult, and no much larger clone falls within one base. These data originate in a study of T cells in Graves' hyperthyroidism and ophthalmopathy (dated by TCRdb to about 2019). Study-wide context: Peripheral blood samples were taken at initial diagnosis, before any treatment was given. In addition, the study compared T-cell repertoires in thyroid tissue and in blood from several Graves' hyperthyroidism patients. The paper reports TCR Vbeta CDR3 sequencing of fewer than 150 peripheral blood samples: around 45 ophthalmopathy, approximately 74 hyperthyroidism and around 17 progressor patients. To identify TCR V-J signatures that set the groups apart, the researchers used a discovery cohort of more than 95 patients, made up of 43 with Graves' ophthalmopathy and 57 with stable Graves' hyperthyroidism. For training and testing, the approximately 92 patients in the discovery cohort were randomly divided in a 7:3 ratio. Whether ophthalmopathy could be predicted prospectively was tested in an independent validation cohort made up of under 20 hyperthyroidism patients plus 17 patients who later progressed to ophthalmopathy. After sampling, hyperthyroidism patients received methimazole starting at 30 mg daily, and ophthalmopathy patients received high-dose intravenous methylprednisolone.

From the cysteine through the phenylalanine, the CDR3 covers 18 amino acids. Only the CDR3 region is kept as DNA, spanning 54 bases read in frame from base 1. Via the germline V gene, CDR1 is MNHEY and CDR2 SVGEGT. The V and J ends are trimmed by 2 bases and 2 bases, leaving 19 bases between them. The TCR beta CDR3 regions were amplified from the RNA transcripts. A first-round RT-PCR of the TCR CDR3 used the HTBI primer set with the Qiagen OneStep RT-PCR kit. Libraries were constructed in a second round of multiplex PCR, after which size selection and purification were performed. Sequencing of the libraries was done on an Illumina HiSeq2000 using paired-end 100 bp reads. From the authors' description of their analysis: SOAPnuke was used to process the raw data, removing reads that contained adapters or uncalled bases, had a mean Phred below 15, or lacked an exact match to the constant primer or identifier. High-quality paired reads were merged with COPE v1.2.5, and unique nucleotide sequences were defined as clonotypes. Clonotypes were aligned to IMGT TRBV, TRBD and TRBJ reference segments using MiTCR v1.1. The analysis included only V-J combinations with a frequency above 0.0001, which together covered roughly 99% of the repertoires. A TCS score was defined as the ratio of F50 (clonal expansion) to E x V (chaos), with BLOSUM62-based TCRdist applied between CDR3 peptides within each V-J. Welch's t-statistics and random forest reduced roughly 500 V-J features to 10 to 15, which were used in a naive Bayes classifier (R e1071). In TCRdb, the public reads were trimmed at Q25 with fastp and aligned with MiXCR, with productive beta chains retained. One record per CDR3 amino acid sequence lists the most common genes and DNA. TCRdb's processing, not the authors' own work, is the source of the V and J calls. In this sample the table shows 490,000 or so distinct CDR3 sequences, roughly 21% of which occur a single time. Jointly, the top ten make up about 45% of the sample.

Study-wide conclusions, independent of this receptor: In validation, progression to ophthalmopathy was predicted by the model with about 70% sensitivity and about 72% specificity, a median of about 6 months before onset. Sample size was not statistically predetermined, and investigators were not blinded to group allocation. A 13 V-J signature model separated ophthalmopathy from stable hyperthyroidism, with over 85% sensitivity and 81% to 83% specificity in cross-validation and 80%/75% in testing. Most expanded thyroid clonotypes (frequency above 0.001) were also detected in blood, suggesting blood repertoires may reflect thyroid immune responses.

In the ophthalmopathy patients, disease was moderately to severely active, with a Clinical Activity Score of 3 or more, a NOSPECS grade of 4 or more, and a duration of less than 3 months. Patients with uncontrolled infections, other autoimmune diseases, pregnancy or lactation were excluded. Diagnoses were based on clinical symptoms, serum thyroxine and TRAb, thyroid ultrasound and orbital computed tomography. PBMCs were isolated from about 9.1 ml of fresh peripheral blood by Ficoll-Paque density gradient centrifugation. Total RNA was extracted using Trizol reagent, and RNA quality was assessed on an Agilent 2100 Bioanalyzer.

The receptor chain draws on TRBV6-2 or TRBV6-3 and TRBJ2-1; the D element might be TRBD1 or TRBD2, as each aligns at 5 bases. Sequenced: blood. This clonotype originated in a middle-aged man with Graves' ophthalmopathy. CDR3 loop: CASSYGFGRDRTYNEQFF. Here is the DNA: TGTGCCAGCAGTTACGGGTTTGGCAGGGACCGGACCTACAATGAGCAGTTCTTC.